The sequence of this T cell receptor beta chain was determined in a study of T cells after yellow fever vaccination. Synthesis of TCR cDNA relied on 5'RACE template switching, which attached a universal primer site and UMIs. TCRdb used MiXCR to reprocess the 5' RACE reads, holding one entry per CDR3 protein. The table has roughly 240,000 distinct CDR3 sequences, more than 6.5% seen once. As regards this clonotype: Its target is not known.

Study outcomes and limitations: At around 95% for CD4 and just over 85% for CD8, most primary-vaccination clones showed up again after the booster. Abundant bulk-derived clonotypes could contaminate FACS-sorted repertoires. Few clonotypes appeared in both CD4 and CD8 compartments.

The TCR comes from a young man who received the YFV17D yellow fever vaccine. The input for sequencing was CD4+ T cells sorted from PBMCs, taken on the day of the yellow fever booster vaccination.

CDR3 sequence: CASTPGLAGAGAKNIQYF. CDR3 nucleotides: TGTGCCAGCACTCCCGGACTAGCGGGAGCGGGAGCCAAAAACATTCAGTACTTC. This sequence joins TRBV11-1 and TRBJ2-4; 13 bases align to TRBD2. This CDR3 is 18 amino acids long. Germline V gives CDR1 SGHAT, CDR2 FQDESV (reference sequence). J lost 0 bases, V lost 7 bases, and 9 bases had no gene match. The entire variable domain, with the rest obtained from reference TRBV11-1 and TRBJ2-4, is as follows: EAEVAQSPRYKITEKSQAVAFWCDPISGHATLYWYRQILGQGPELLVQFQDESVVDDSQLPKDRFSAERLKGVDSTLKIQPAELGDSAMYLCASTPGLAGAGAKNIQYFGAGTRLSVL.